The 19 T cell receptor beta chains below all came from one sample that was sequenced in a study of cytotoxic CD8 clonotypes in ibrutinib-treated CLL. Sequencing used immunoSEQ multiplex PCR; TCRdb keeps in-frame clones, though not all of them. This sample has about 130,000 clones; roughly three quarters occur once, and the top ten carry roughly 13%. Sequenced here: PBMCs, sampled after 12 months of ibrutinib treatment. These receptors were collected from a human donor with chronic lymphocytic leukemia.

Only one count was recorded for this clone. The chain recombines TRBV11-2 with TRBJ2-5, with D possibly being TRBD1 (6 bases). Germline-derived CDR1 and CDR2 are SGHAT and FQNNGV. With 0 bases removed from V and 4 bases from J, the gap between germline ends came to 9 bases. The CDR3 covers 14 residues. CDR3 region: CASSLDTGPETQYF. In nucleotides, the CDR3 is TGTGCCAGCAGCTTAGATACAGGGCCAGAGACCCAGTACTTC.

The chain couples TRBV2 to TRBJ2-3, with 11 positions matching TRBD2. Germline V gene data show CDR1 as SNHLY and CDR2 as FYNNEI. The CDR3 covers 15 residues. V shed 5 bases and J 3 bases; nucleotides not matched to a gene: 4. CDR3 nucleotide sequence: TGTGCCAGCAGTTCCGGGACTAGCGGAACAGATACGCAGTATTTT. Translation: CASSSGTSGTDTQYF.

V usage is TRBV7-9 and J usage is TRBJ2-7, with D perhaps matching TRBD1 or TRBD2 (5 bases each). CDR1 and CDR2 from the germline V gene are SEHNR and FQNEAQ (reference sequence). There are 15 residues in the CDR3. V was shortened by 5 bases and J by 1 base, with 15 bases between the two germline ends. The CDR3 region has the DNA TGTGCCAGCAGCAGGAGGTCAGGGTCGTCCTACGAGCAGTACTTC. Its translation: CASSRRSGSSYEQYF. The whole variable domain, remainder taken from reference TRBV7-9 and TRBJ2-7, is DTGVSQNPRHKITKRGQNVTFRCDPISEHNRLYWYRQTLGQGPEFLTYFQNEAQLEKSRLLSDRFSAERPKGSFSTLEIQRTEQGDSAMYLCASSRRSGSSYEQYFGPGTRLTVT.

The chain uses TRBV5-1 and TRBJ2-7, with D possibly matching TRBD2 (6 bases). The CDR3 has 16 amino acids. Germline CDR1 is SGHRS and CDR2 is YFSETQ. Trimming left V 4 bases short and J 2 bases short, with 19 bases between. In DNA, the CDR3 is TGCGCCAGCAGCAAAAACCGGGCCGGGGGTCCCTACGAGCAGTACTTC. It yields the protein CASSKNRAGGPYEQYF.

The rearrangement joins TRBV9 to TRBJ2-7; maybe TRBD2 (5 bases). Germline V lookup: CDR1 SGDLS, CDR2 YYNGEE. This CDR3 region has 13 residues. Deletions cut 5 bases from V and 6 bases from J, with 15 bases between. In DNA form, the CDR3 reads TGTGCCAGCAGTGAGGGCCTGAGACTCGAGCAGTACTTC. Protein sequence: CASSEGLRLEQYF.

The chain has TRBV18 and TRBJ2-7, with D unclear. CDR3 length: 16 amino acids. Germline V gene sequence: CDR1 KGHSH, CDR2 LQKENI. Deletions cut 1 base from V and 5 bases from J, with 18 bases between. Here the CDR3 DNA reads TGTGCCAGCTCACCACGTCCGACCCCCGGAATCAACGAGCAGTACTTC. The encoded protein is CASSPRPTPGINEQYF.

The rearrangement links TRBV9 to TRBJ2-1; 12 bases line up with TRBD2. Losses at the gene ends were 3 bases for V and 6 bases for J; bases not matched to a gene: 7. The CDR3 is 16 amino acids. Germline V gene data show CDR1 as SGDLS and CDR2 as YYNGEE. Here the CDR3 reads CASSGRLAGVGNEQFF. CDR3 nucleotide sequence: TGTGCCAGCAGCGGAAGACTAGCGGGAGTAGGCAATGAGCAGTTCTTC.

The genes are TRBV29-1 and TRBJ2-5; 12 positions match TRBD2. This CDR3 has 16 amino acids. The V and J ends lost 3 bases and 5 bases, in that order; junction bases with no gene match: 10. Germline CDR1 reads SQVTM; CDR2 reads ANQGSEA. The CDR3 DNA reads TGCAGCGTTGACAGGACTAGCGGGGTGGGACTTGAGACCCAGTACTTC. This sequence encodes CSVDRTSGVGLETQYF.

This clone was seen at least ten times. V gene TRBV27 combines with J gene TRBJ2-5, with 10 bases matching TRBD1. This CDR3 is built from 16 residues. J was trimmed by 9 bases and V by 6 bases; bases with no gene match: 16. Per germline, CDR1 MNHEY and CDR2 SMNVEV (reference sequence). The CDR3 region is CASSTNGGTGVGAQYF. In DNA, the CDR3 is TGTGCCAGCAGCACCAATGGGGGGACAGGGGTAGGGGCCCAGTACTTC.

This clone was seen a handful of times. The CDR3, as DNA: TGTGCCTGGAGGGCCGGGGAACGACAGCCCCAGCATTTT. Its translation: CAWRAGERQPQHF. The gene calls are TRBV30 and TRBJ1-5; no clear D. Trimming shortened V by 3 bases and J by 7 bases, and 13 bases separated the two germline ends. Germline CDR1 reads GTSNPN; CDR2 reads SVGIG (reference sequence). CDR3 length: 13 residues.

The chain combines TRBV19 with TRBJ1-3, with D unclear. CDR3 length: 13 residues. Germline CDR1 and CDR2: LNHDA and SQIVND (reference sequence). V lost 10 bases to trimming and J lost 7 bases, with 17 bases between them. The CDR3 spells CATMRPYGNTIYF. For the CDR3, the DNA is TGTGCCACAATGAGGCCGTACGGGAACACCATATATTTT.

The chain links TRBV25-1 to TRBJ2-7; D unresolved. The CDR3 length is 13 residues. The V end lost 4 bases, the J end lost 5 bases, and 12 bases lay between the germline ends. Germline V gene sequence: CDR1 MGHDK, CDR2 SYGVNS. CDR3 residues: CASSAGVTNEQYF. In nucleotides, the CDR3 is TGTGCCAGCAGTGCTGGGGTAACCAACGAGCAGTACTTC.

This chain uses TRBV14 with TRBJ2-7, with D unclear. Germline values: CDR1 SGHDN, CDR2 FVKESK. V lost 1 base and J lost 2, with 9 bases in between. This CDR3 spans 14 amino acids. The CDR3 reads CASSQVRNPYEQYF. CDR3 nucleotides: TGTGCCAGCAGCCAAGTCAGGAATCCCTACGAGCAGTACTTC.

This clone was counted a few times. The chain combines TRBV7-2 with TRBJ2-1, with 11 positions matching TRBD2. V dropped 1 base and J dropped 5; count of bases not matched to a gene: 1. The CDR3 extends over 15 amino acids. Germline V gene sequence: CDR1 SGHTA, CDR2 FQGNSA. The CDR3 DNA reads TGTGCCAGCAGCTTAGGACTAGCGGGGCACAATGAGCAGTTCTTC. It specifies CASSLGLAGHNEQFF.

The genes are TRBV7-8 and TRBJ1-5, with D unresolved. The CDR3 extends over 17 amino acids. V was pared by 1 base and J by 0 bases, with 13 bases between. From germline, CDR1 is SGHVS and CDR2 FQNEAQ. The CDR3 spells CASSLDRNTVSNQPQHF. CDR3 bases: TGTGCCAGCAGCTTAGATCGTAATACAGTTAGCAATCAGCCCCAGCATTTT.

The V gene is TRBV9, the J gene TRBJ2-7; the D is unclear. The CDR3 has 13 amino acids. Between the trimmed V and J ends, which lost 0 bases and 0 bases, there was a span of 4 bases. Germline V gene data show CDR1 as SGDLS and CDR2 as YYNGEE. Written as DNA, the CDR3 is TGTGCCAGCAGCGTAGGTGTCTCCTACGAGCAGTACTTC. This translates into CASSVGVSYEQYF.

This clone was recorded a few times. The chain joins TRBV28 to TRBJ1-1; D is uncertain. Trimming cost V 6 bases and J 3 bases, with 8 bases left between them. The germline gives CDR1 MDHEN, CDR2 SYDVKM. This CDR3 is 12 amino acids long. Here the CDR3 reads CASRHPYTEAFF. In nucleotides, the CDR3 is TGTGCCAGCAGGCACCCTTACACTGAAGCTTTCTTT.

The rearrangement links TRBV7-9 to TRBJ1-1; D gene uncertain. There are 13 residues in the CDR3. From germline, CDR1 is SEHNR and CDR2 FQNEAQ (reference sequence). V shed 0 bases and J shed 8 bases, with 10 bases lying between them. The CDR3 protein is CASSLAPVGEAFF. The CDR3 coding sequence is TGTGCCAGCAGCTTAGCCCCAGTCGGCGAAGCTTTCTTT.

This clone was counted once. The chain uses TRBV5-4 and TRBJ2-3; D gene uncertain. From germline, CDR1 is SGHNT and CDR2 YYREEE (reference sequence). This CDR3 has 14 amino acids. Trimming pared 1 base from V and 2 bases from J, leaving 8 bases between. The CDR3 nucleotides read TGTGCCAGCAGCTTGTCCGGATACACAGATACGCAGTATTTT. It yields the protein CASSLSGYTDTQYF.